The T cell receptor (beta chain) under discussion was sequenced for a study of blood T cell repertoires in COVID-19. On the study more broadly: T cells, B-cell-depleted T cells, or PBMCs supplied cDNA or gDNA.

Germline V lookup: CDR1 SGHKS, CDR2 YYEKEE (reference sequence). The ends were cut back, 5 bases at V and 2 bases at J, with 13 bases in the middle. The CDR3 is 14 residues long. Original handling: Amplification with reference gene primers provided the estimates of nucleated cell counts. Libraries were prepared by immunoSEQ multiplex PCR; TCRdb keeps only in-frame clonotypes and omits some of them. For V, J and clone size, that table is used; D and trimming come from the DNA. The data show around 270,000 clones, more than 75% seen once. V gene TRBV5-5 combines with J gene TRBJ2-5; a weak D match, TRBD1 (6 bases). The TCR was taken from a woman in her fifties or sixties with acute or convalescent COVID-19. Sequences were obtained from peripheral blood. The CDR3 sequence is CASRVGTSQETQYF. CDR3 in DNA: TGTGCCAGCAGGGTCGGGACAAGTCAAGAGACCCAGTACTTC.